A single TCR beta chain is shown here with its context. This PCR relied on a set of 60 Vbeta primers and 13 Jbeta primers. Some clones are missing from TCRdb's copy, which holds only in-frame ones; the method was immunoSEQ multiplex PCR. The data contain some 250,000 clones, about 80% of them singletons. The data stem from a study of cytomegalovirus exposure and HLA in healthy donors. The source of this sequence is a woman aged 40-49 years in good health and CMV-seropositive. Material: PBMCs.

CDR3 amino acids: CASSGLAGSTDTQYF. The CDR3 DNA follows: TGCGCCAGCAGCGGACTAGCGGGGAGCACAGATACGCAGTATTTT. The chain has TRBV5-1 and TRBJ2-3, with 12 bases aligning to TRBD2. This CDR3 region has 15 residues. V lost 4 bases, J lost 0 bases, and 0 bases stayed unmatched. CDR1 is SGHRS and CDR2 is YFSETQ in the germline V gene. The full variable domain, its missing parts supplied by reference TRBV5-1 and TRBJ2-3, is KAGVTQTPRYLIKTRGQQVTLSCSPISGHRSVSWYQQTPGQGLQFLFEYFSETQRNKGNFPGRFSGRQFSNSRSEMNVSTLELGDSALYLCASSGLAGSTDTQYFGPGTRLTVL.